The 21 T cell receptor beta chains below come from one sample, sequenced in a study of Ad26.COV2.S vaccination and SARS-CoV-2 variants (dated by TCRdb to the early 2020s). According to the study, the label for this sample's treatment or condition signals: around 19 received Ad26.COV2.S at low or high dose, single or two shots; roughly five received placebo; per-sample allocation not given. For vaccine and placebo recipients, the sequenced repertoires came from samples collected on day 63 after the first injection. The library was produced with the immunoSEQ multiplex PCR assay. TCRdb mirrors the immuneACCESS table, restricted to in-frame sequences. Some clones are absent from its copies; in checked studies, under half trace to an unresolved V gene, and the reason for the others is unknown. The table for this sample lists around 420,000 clones; approximately 90% of them were counted only once. Roughly 4% of the sample is in the top ten clones.

The input for sequencing was peripheral blood, taken in a trial of Ad26.COV2.S vaccine versus placebo. These receptors were obtained from a person between 18 and 65 years old who received the Ad26.COV2.S COVID-19 vaccine or a placebo.

The rearrangement joins TRBV5-4 to TRBJ1-1, with D maybe TRBD1 (5 bases). Germline loops: CDR1 SGHNT, CDR2 YYREEE (reference sequence). Trimming removed 5 bases at V and 7 bases at J, with 15 bases between. The CDR3 sequence is 13 residues long. The CDR3 coding sequence is TGTGCCAGCAGGCCCCCTTTGGGGGATGAAGCTTTCTTT. This translates into CASRPPLGDEAFF.

J is TRBJ2-7 and V is TRBV7-9, with D unclear. Germline CDR1 and CDR2: SEHNR and FQNEAQ (reference sequence). The CDR3 loop spans 13 amino acids. V was clipped by 5 bases and J by 4 bases, with 12 bases between them. DNA of the CDR3: TGTGCCAGCAGCCGCAAGGACGGGTACGAGCAGTACTTC. Its protein product is CASSRKDGYEQYF. Looking up the rest from reference TRBV7-9 and TRBJ2-7 gives the full variable domain: DTGVSQNPRHKITKRGQNVTFRCDPISEHNRLYWYRQTLGQGPEFLTYFQNEAQLEKSRLLSDRFSAERPKGSFSTLEIQRTEQGDSAMYLCASSRKDGYEQYFGPGTRLTVT.

The rearrangement uses TRBV11-2 and TRBJ2-5; perhaps TRBD1 as D (6 bases). The CDR3 sequence is 16 residues long. CDR1 and CDR2 from the germline V gene are SGHAT and FQNNGV. Trimming removed 6 bases at V and 6 bases at J, with 23 bases between. The CDR3: CASRSTLTGLWQTQYF. The CDR3 DNA reads TGTGCCAGCAGATCGACCCTTACAGGGCTTTGGCAGACCCAGTACTTC.

The CDR3 nucleotides read TGCGCCAGCAGCCAAGCGGTGACGGGGACGCACCCTAGGGGCTACACCTTC. Protein: CASSQAVTGTHPRGYTF. The chain combines TRBV4-3 with TRBJ1-2, with D perhaps matching TRBD1 (5 bases). Germline lookup yields CDR1 LGHNA and CDR2 YSLEER. CDR3 length: 17 amino acids. V lost 1 base, J lost 8 bases, and 23 bases lay in between.

J is TRBJ2-7 and V is TRBV7-3, with D maybe TRBD2 (5 bases). The V end lost 5 bases, the J end lost 4 bases, and 12 bases lay between the germline ends. The CDR3 runs 13 residues. CDR1 and CDR2 (germline): SGHTA, FQGTGA. CDR3 loop: CASSRYPGYEQYF. The CDR3 nucleotides are TGTGCCAGCAGCCGCTACCCGGGGTACGAGCAGTACTTC.

This chain joins TRBV29-1 and TRBJ2-2; D is undetermined. The germline V gene has CDR1 SQVTM and CDR2 ANQGSEA. V shed 6 bases and J shed 3 bases, with 8 bases lying between them. The CDR3 consists of 12 residues. The CDR3 sequence is CSVEADTGELFF. DNA of the CDR3: TGCAGCGTCGAGGCGGACACCGGGGAGCTGTTTTTT.

V gene TRBV10-3 combines with J gene TRBJ1-2; TRBD1 matches at 7 bases. The trim removed 2 bases at V and 7 bases at J, leaving 7 bases unmatched. CDR3 length: 14 amino acids. Germline CDR1 reads ENHRY; CDR2 reads SYGVKD. The CDR3 loop reads CAISEGDRAGGYTF. The CDR3 DNA is TGTGCCATCAGTGAGGGAGACAGGGCGGGTGGCTACACCTTC.

The V call is TRBV7-2, the J call TRBJ2-1; 11 bases fit TRBD2. Trimming took 1 base from V and 13 from J; bases not matched to a gene: 6. Germline V lookup: CDR1 SGHTA, CDR2 FQGNSA. This CDR3 spans 14 amino acids. DNA of the CDR3: TGTGCCAGCAGCTTAGTAGTAGCGGGGGGGAGTCAGTTCTTC. It specifies CASSLVVAGGSQFF. Looking up the rest from reference TRBV7-2 and TRBJ2-1 gives the full variable domain: GAGVSQSPSNKVTEKGKDVELRCDPISGHTALYWYRQSLGQGLEFLIYFQGNSAPDKSGLPSDRFSAERTGGSVSTLTIQRTQQEDSAVYLCASSLVVAGGSQFFGPGTRLTVL.

The rearrangement uses TRBV29-1 and TRBJ2-7; no firm D call. The germline V and J ends were trimmed by 1 base and 2 bases, with 6 bases remaining between them. Per germline, CDR1 SQVTM and CDR2 ANQGSEA. This CDR3 contains 12 residues. The CDR3, as DNA: TGCAGCGTTGAAGTCGGGCCCTACGAGCAGTACTTC. As protein: CSVEVGPYEQYF.

The chain employs TRBV5-1 and TRBJ2-7, with 7 bases lining up with TRBD1. The CDR3 runs 14 residues. Germline CDR1 and CDR2: SGHRS and YFSETQ. V was pared by 8 bases and J by 3 bases, with 11 bases of the junction left unmatched. CDR3 loop: CARPGQPTYYEQYF. The CDR3 nucleotides read TGCGCCAGACCGGGACAGCCGACGTACTACGAGCAGTACTTC.

V gene TRBV25-1 combines with J gene TRBJ1-3; TRBD1 aligns across 9 bases. With 2 bases clipped from V and 3 bases from J, the junction kept 8 bases outside the gene matches. CDR3 size: 17 residues. CDR1 is MGHDK and CDR2 is SYGVNS in the germline V gene. CDR3 loop: CASSESRGTGLGNTIYF. The CDR3 bases are TGTGCCAGCAGTGAAAGCCGCGGGACAGGGCTTGGAAACACCATATATTTT.

V usage is TRBV18 and J usage is TRBJ1-3; D gene unclear. The CDR3 covers 16 residues. Trimming pared 6 bases from V and 0 bases from J, leaving 15 bases between. Germline V gene sequence: CDR1 KGHSH, CDR2 LQKENI. The CDR3 protein is CASSFNPLSSGNTIYF. For the CDR3, the DNA is TGTGCCAGCTCCTTCAACCCCTTGAGCTCTGGAAACACCATATATTTT. The complete variable domain, with remaining parts taken from reference TRBV18 and TRBJ1-3, reads NAGVMQNPRHLVRRRGQEARLRCSPMKGHSHVYWYRQLPEEGLKFMVYLQKENIIDESGMPKERFSAEFPKEGPSILRIQQVVRGDSAAYFCASSFNPLSSGNTIYFGEGSWLTVV.

This clone was seen just once. CDR3 coding DNA: TGTGCCAGCAGTTTTGGGGGGCGCGAGCAGTACTTC. Residues: CASSFGGREQYF. V is TRBV27 and J is TRBJ2-7; possibly TRBD1 or TRBD2 for D (6 bases each). This CDR3 is built from 12 residues. Trimming shortened V by 3 bases and J by 6 bases, and 9 bases separated the two germline ends. Germline V gene lookup returns CDR1 MNHEY and CDR2 SMNVEV (reference sequence).

The J gene is TRBJ1-1, the V gene TRBV6-2 or TRBV6-3; D perhaps matches TRBD1 (6 bases). The length of the CDR3 is 15 residues. CDR1 MNHEY and CDR2 SVGEGT come from the germline V gene. V was clipped by 6 bases and J by 1 base, with 15 bases between them. The CDR3 nucleotides read TGTGCCAGCAGCCACTCGAACAGGGAGAACACTGAAGCTTTCTTT. Residues: CASSHSNRENTEAFF.

This clone is a singleton in its sample. The chain combines TRBV28 with TRBJ2-5; D gene uncertain. V was cut by 5 bases and J by 0 bases, with 10 bases left in between. In germline, CDR1 is MDHEN, CDR2 SYDVKM. The CDR3 is made up of 14 amino acids. CDR3 sequence (DNA): TGTGCCAGCAGTGGGCCGGCACACCAAGAGACCCAGTACTTC. This translates into CASSGPAHQETQYF. Combining the CDR3 with reference TRBV28 and TRBJ2-5 gives the whole variable domain DVKVTQSSRYLVKRTGEKVFLECVQDMDHENMFWYRQDPGLGLRLIYFSYDVKMKEKGDIPEGYSVSREKKERFSLILESASTNQTSMYLCASSGPAHQETQYFGPGTRLLVL.

V usage is TRBV28 and J usage is TRBJ2-7; TRBD1 agrees at 11 bases. Germline V gene data show CDR1 as MDHEN and CDR2 as SYDVKM. This CDR3 is built from 13 residues. Trimming took 8 bases from V and 9 from J; bases not matched to a gene: 9. CDR3 region: CASPPGQGVSQYF. The CDR3 DNA reads TGTGCCAGCCCCCCGGGACAGGGGGTTTCGCAGTACTTC.

The gene calls are TRBV6-1 and TRBJ2-1; a possible D gene is TRBD2 (7 bases). V dropped 3 bases and J dropped 5 bases, with 17 bases sitting between them. This CDR3 has 16 amino acids. In germline, CDR1 is MNHNS, CDR2 SASEGT. This CDR3 is CASSDLSGGQNNEQFF. In nucleotides, the CDR3 is TGTGCCAGCAGTGACCTCTCCGGGGGGCAAAACAATGAGCAGTTCTTC.

V gene TRBV19 combines with J gene TRBJ2-7; D remains unclear. The ends were cut back, 6 bases at V and 6 bases at J, with 15 bases in the middle. This CDR3 is 13 amino acids long. Germline CDR1 LNHDA, CDR2 SQIVND (reference sequence). The CDR3, as DNA: TGTGCCAGTAGCCCCGCGGACGGGTCCGAGCAGTACTTC. Translation: CASSPADGSEQYF.

The rearrangement uses TRBV7-3 and TRBJ2-2, with D unclear. Trimming pared 0 bases from V and 3 bases from J, leaving 5 bases between. Germline V lookup: CDR1 SGHTA, CDR2 FQGTGA. This CDR3 contains 14 residues. CDR3: CASSLTRYTGELFF. CDR3 nucleotide sequence: TGTGCCAGCAGCTTAACTAGGTACACCGGGGAGCTGTTTTTT.

The V call is TRBV7-9, the J call TRBJ1-3; D is undetermined. V was trimmed by 3 bases and J by 2 bases, leaving 8 bases between them. The germline CDR1 and CDR2 sequences are SEHNR and FQNEAQ (reference sequence). The CDR3 runs to 14 residues. The CDR3 DNA reads TGTGCCAGCAGCTTGTTAGGGACTGGAAACACCATATATTTT. Its translation is CASSLLGTGNTIYF.

The genes are TRBV5-1 and TRBJ2-7; 7 bases agree with TRBD1. V was clipped by 1 base and J by 2 bases; unmatched bases: 15. This CDR3 has 18 residues. Germline V gene data show CDR1 as SGHRS and CDR2 as YFSETQ. CDR3 DNA sequence: TGCGCCAGCAGCTTGTCCCTGCGTGACCAGGGGGTGGCCTACGAGCAGTACTTC. Translated, it gives CASSLSLRDQGVAYEQYF.